Presented here are 27 T cell receptor beta chains from one specimen sequenced in a study of B cell selection in AIRE deficiency. Sorted regulatory T cells were CD4-positive, CD25-high and CD127-low or negative. Clones were sequenced by immunoSEQ multiplex PCR, and TCRdb holds only the in-frame ones, with some missing. Of about 22,000 clones listed, over 90% are singletons. Sequences were obtained from CD4+CD25+ Tregs sorted from PBMCs. The receptors here all came from a human donor in good health.

V and J are TRBV11-2 and TRBJ1-6; 8 bases fit TRBD1. V gave up 3 bases and J gave up 1 base; unmatched junction bases: 2. The CDR3 length is 16 residues. The germline V gene has CDR1 SGHAT and CDR2 FQNNGV. CDR3 DNA: TGTGCCAGCAGCTTCCAGGGGGCTTCCTATAATTCACCCCTCCACTTT. Its translation: CASSFQGASYNSPLHF.

V gene TRBV4-2 combines with J gene TRBJ2-1, with 14 bases lining up with TRBD2. Germline CDR1 is LGHNA and CDR2 is YNFKEQ. The CDR3 has 17 residues. V shed 2 bases and J 9 bases; nucleotides not matched to a gene: 9. The CDR3 DNA reads TGTGCCAGCAGCCAACTGGGACTAGCGGGGGCGCGATCTGAGCAGTTCTTC. This encodes CASSQLGLAGARSEQFF.

The gene calls are TRBV10-1 and TRBJ2-3, with a weak D call TRBD2 (5 bases). Germline lookup yields CDR1 WNHNN and CDR2 SYGVQD (reference sequence). Trimming stripped 0 bases from V and 4 bases from J, with 11 bases between. This CDR3 contains 15 residues. The CDR3 here is CASSESTGYADTQYF. The CDR3 region has the DNA TGCGCCAGCAGTGAGTCGACGGGATACGCAGATACGCAGTATTTT.

This sequence joins TRBV10-3 and TRBJ1-2; maybe TRBD1 (6 bases). Per germline, CDR1 ENHRY and CDR2 SYGVKD. This CDR3 is built from 15 residues. V was clipped by 4 bases and J by 5 bases, with 17 bases between them. The CDR3 DNA reads TGTGCCATCAGTGCCCGAACGGACAGCTTATATGGCTACACCTTC. Its translation: CAISARTDSLYGYTF.

The chain links TRBV5-1 to TRBJ2-1; TRBD2 matches 9 bases. This CDR3 has 14 amino acids. Germline assignment: CDR1 SGHRS and CDR2 YFSETQ. The V gene end was trimmed by 2 bases and the J gene end by 8 bases; junction bases not matched to a gene: 5. The CDR3 sequence is CASSFSGGRDEQFF. The CDR3 DNA reads as TGCGCCAGCAGCTTTAGCGGGGGCAGGGATGAGCAGTTCTTC.

J is TRBJ1-3 and V is TRBV18, with TRBD1 as a possible D gene (5 bases). The germline gives CDR1 KGHSH, CDR2 LQKENI. Trimming left V 6 bases short and J 4 bases short, with 19 bases between. The CDR3 has 16 residues. The CDR3 reads CASSHRPGLRGNTIYF. The CDR3 DNA reads as TGTGCCAGCTCCCACCGCCCGGGGCTTAGAGGAAACACCATATATTTT.

The CDR3 DNA reads as TGTGCCAGCTCACCAATCACAGATAACACTGAAGCTTTCTTT. Amino acid sequence: CASSPITDNTEAFF. The chain employs TRBV18 and TRBJ1-1; D not certain. Trimming removed 2 bases at V and 2 bases at J, with 9 bases between. Germline V gene sequence: CDR1 KGHSH, CDR2 LQKENI. CDR3 length: 14 amino acids. Looking up the rest from reference TRBV18 and TRBJ1-1 gives the full variable domain: NAGVMQNPRHLVRRRGQEARLRCSPMKGHSHVYWYRQLPEEGLKFMVYLQKENIIDESGMPKERFSAEFPKEGPSILRIQQVVRGDSAAYFCASSPITDNTEAFFGQGTRLTVV.

In DNA form, the CDR3 reads TGTGCCAGCAGCTTGGTAGACGATTCCTATGGCTACACCTTC. It translates to CASSLVDDSYGYTF. The rearrangement joins TRBV5-5 to TRBJ1-2; D remains ambiguous. Germline V CDR1 and CDR2: SGHKS, YYEKEE (reference sequence). This CDR3 comprises 14 residues. V was shortened by 0 bases and J by 4 bases, with 10 bases between the two germline ends.

This clone has just one count. The genes are TRBV30 and TRBJ1-5; tentative D call: TRBD1 (6 bases). Per the germline V gene, CDR1 is GTSNPN and CDR2 is SVGIG (reference sequence). This CDR3 is built from 14 residues. Between the trimmed V and J ends, which lost 5 bases and 3 bases, there was a span of 14 bases. The CDR3 is CAWGSGQINQPQHF. DNA for the CDR3: TGTGCCTGGGGTTCCGGACAGATCAATCAGCCCCAGCATTTT.

The V and J genes are TRBV7-9 and TRBJ1-1; no clear D. CDR3 length: 13 residues. Germline CDR1 is SEHNR and CDR2 is FQNEAQ (reference sequence). The germline V and J ends were trimmed by 3 bases and 1 base, with 6 bases remaining between them. The chain's CDR3 is CASSFVQNTEAFF. Here the CDR3 DNA reads TGTGCCAGCAGCTTCGTCCAGAACACTGAAGCTTTCTTT.

The chain has TRBV5-4 and TRBJ1-2, with 7 bases fitting TRBD1. Germline values: CDR1 SGHNT, CDR2 YYREEE (reference sequence). The CDR3 has 13 amino acids. V lost 1 base, J lost 7 bases, and 4 bases stayed unmatched. This CDR3 is CASSLTGVVGYTF. CDR3 DNA sequence: TGTGCCAGCAGCTTGACAGGGGTGGTTGGCTACACCTTC. The variable domain in full, with the rest retrieved from reference TRBV5-4 and TRBJ1-2, is ETGVTQSPTHLIKTRGQQVTLRCSSQSGHNTVSWYQQALGQGPQFIFQYYREEENGRGNFPPRFSGLQFPNYSSELNVNALELDDSALYLCASSLTGVVGYTFGSGTRLTVV.

V and J are TRBV7-6 and TRBJ2-5, with D possibly being TRBD1 (5 bases). Trimming took off 1 base at V and 5 bases at J, with 14 bases between the two ends. The V gene's germline CDR1 is SGHVS and CDR2 FNYEAQ. The CDR3 runs to 15 residues. The chain's CDR3 is CASSLGLPGMETQYF. Here the CDR3 DNA reads TGTGCCAGCAGCTTAGGGTTACCAGGGATGGAGACCCAGTACTTC.

The CDR3 bases are TGTGCCAGCAGTGAAATATACAATGAGCAGTTCTTC. Its translation is CASSEIYNEQFF. The chain has TRBV6-1 and TRBJ2-1; D is unresolved. CDR1 and CDR2 (germline): MNHNS, SASEGT. With 2 bases removed from V and 4 bases from J, the gap between germline ends came to 3 bases. CDR3 length equals 12 residues.

The chain joins TRBV18 to TRBJ2-3; 8 nucleotides align to TRBD2. Losses at the gene ends were 2 bases for V and 0 bases for J; bases not matched to a gene: 13. This CDR3 is 19 amino acids long. Germline CDR1 and CDR2: KGHSH and LQKENI. The CDR3 loop is CASSPGFVETSGSTDTQYF. CDR3 DNA: TGTGCCAGCTCACCAGGCTTCGTAGAAACTAGCGGAAGCACAGATACGCAGTATTTT.

In DNA form, the CDR3 reads TGTGCCAGCAGCTTTGAACGGCATTCACCCCTCCACTTT. Translated, it gives CASSFERHSPLHF. The V and J genes are TRBV7-9 and TRBJ1-6; D uncertain. This CDR3 spans 13 amino acids. The V end was cut by 3 bases, the J end by 8 bases, with 8 bases between. Germline loops: CDR1 SEHNR, CDR2 FQNEAQ (reference sequence).

The chain is built from TRBV2 and TRBJ2-4, with 7 bases identical to TRBD1. CDR1 and CDR2 (germline): SNHLY, FYNNEI. This CDR3 region has 15 residues. Trimming took 6 bases from V and 0 from J; bases not matched to a gene: 5. The CDR3 DNA is TGTGCCAGCAGGTACAGGGGAGAAGCCAAAAACATTCAGTACTTC. Translating it yields CASRYRGEAKNIQYF. The full variable domain, rest sourced from reference TRBV2 and TRBJ2-4, is EPEVTQTPSHQVTQMGQEVILRCVPISNHLYFYWYRQILGQKVEFLVSFYNNEISEKSEIFDDQFSVERPDGSNFTLKIRSTKLEDSAMYFCASRYRGEAKNIQYFGAGTRLSVL.

V and J are TRBV28 and TRBJ1-3; D call uncertain. This CDR3 spans 14 amino acids. Germline loops: CDR1 MDHEN, CDR2 SYDVKM. The V gene lost 8 bases and the J gene lost 0 bases, with 11 bases spanning the gap. CDR3 sequence: CASGRPISGNTIYF. In DNA, the CDR3 is TGTGCCAGCGGTCGCCCGATCTCTGGAAACACCATATATTTT.

This clone is labeled as medium-sized. CDR3 sequence: CATSRDGQGAYNEQFF. CDR3 DNA: TGTGCCACCAGCAGAGATGGGCAGGGTGCCTACAATGAGCAGTTCTTC. The J gene is TRBJ2-1, the V gene TRBV15; maybe TRBD1 (5 bases). CDR1 is LNHNV, CDR2 YYDKDF, per germline (reference sequence). Trimming pared 0 bases from V and 2 bases from J, leaving 11 bases between. This CDR3 spans 16 amino acids.

The chain uses TRBV28 and TRBJ2-7; D uncertain. Trimming took 8 bases from V and 4 from J, leaving 12 bases between them. This CDR3 spans 12 amino acids. Germline loops: CDR1 MDHEN, CDR2 SYDVKM. In DNA form, the CDR3 reads TGTGCCAGCTCCCTTTGGGGTTACGAGCAGTACTTC. This translates into CASSLWGYEQYF.

The CDR3 protein is CASSPPGRGSYEQYF. CDR3 nucleotides: TGTGCCAGCTCACCACCAGGGCGAGGCTCCTACGAGCAGTACTTC. The chain links TRBV18 to TRBJ2-7; the D is unclear. Germline V gene sequence: CDR1 KGHSH, CDR2 LQKENI. The V gene lost 0 bases and the J gene lost 0 bases, with 9 bases spanning the gap. The CDR3 consists of 15 residues.

This clone was seen a single time. This chain links TRBV5-1 with TRBJ1-6; 9 bases fit TRBD1. Germline V gene lookup returns CDR1 SGHRS and CDR2 YFSETQ. The length of the CDR3 is 14 residues. V lost 4 bases to trimming and J lost 10 bases; unmatched junction nucleotides: 6. Here the CDR3 DNA reads TGCGCCAGCAGCCTAGGACAGGGGAGATCACCCCTCCACTTT. It codes for CASSLGQGRSPLHF.

The chain carries TRBV14 and TRBJ1-5, with D possibly TRBD1 on 5 matching bases. From germline, CDR1 is SGHDN and CDR2 FVKESK. The ends were cut back, 1 base at V and 10 bases at J, with 11 bases in the middle. The CDR3 is 13 residues long. CDR3 residues: CASSQVGGGPQHF. In DNA, the CDR3 is TGTGCCAGCAGCCAAGTCGGCGGGGGTCCCCAGCATTTT.

CDR3 sequence reads: CASSQNPGQGATETQYF. As DNA, the CDR3 is TGTGCCAGCAGCCAGAACCCGGGACAGGGGGCTACGGAGACCCAGTACTTC. The genes are TRBV7-6 and TRBJ2-5; TRBD1 matches 12 bases. The V gene's germline CDR1 is SGHVS and CDR2 FNYEAQ. The CDR3 consists of 17 residues. V trimming: 5 bases; J trimming: 5 bases; junction bases outside the gene matches: 12. Full variable domain (rest looked up from reference TRBV7-6 and TRBJ2-5): GAGVSQSPRYKVTKRGQDVALRCDPISGHVSLYWYRQALGQGPEFLTYFNYEAQQDKSGLPNDRFSAERPEGSISTLTIQRTEQRDSAMYRCASSQNPGQGATETQYFGPGTRLLVL.

The genes are TRBV5-1 and TRBJ2-7; TRBD1 or TRBD2 may be the D gene (5 bases each). This CDR3 contains 14 residues. The ends were cut back, 2 bases at V and 3 bases at J, with 12 bases in the middle. Germline V gene sequence: CDR1 SGHRS, CDR2 YFSETQ. This chain's CDR3 is CASSFGTRDYEQYF. CDR3 sequence (DNA): TGCGCCAGCAGCTTCGGGACGAGAGACTACGAGCAGTACTTC.

In its sample, this clone was seen a few times. The gene calls are TRBV5-1 and TRBJ2-3; perhaps D is TRBD1 or TRBD2 (5 bases each). V was pared by 7 bases and J by 8 bases, with 20 bases between. The germline V gene has CDR1 SGHRS and CDR2 YFSETQ. The CDR3 is made up of 14 amino acids. CDR3 DNA: TGCGCCAGCTCGACTGGCCTCCAGGGAGTTACGCAGTATTTT. This translates into CASSTGLQGVTQYF.

Concerning this clone itself: Other DNA sequences in the same sample also yield this CDR3. V gene TRBV6-6 combines with J gene TRBJ1-2; D is unclear. The CDR3 has 12 amino acids. V was pared by 6 bases and J by 7 bases, with 12 bases between. Germline CDR1 MNHNY, CDR2 SVGAGI (reference sequence). CDR3 in amino acids: CASSPGPSGYTF. The CDR3 bases are TGTGCCAGCAGCCCTGGACCAAGTGGCTACACCTTC.

The V call is TRBV2, the J call TRBJ2-1, with a weak D call TRBD1 (6 bases). V was clipped by 5 bases and J by 3 bases, with 20 bases between them. This CDR3 has 17 amino acids. In germline, CDR1 is SNHLY, CDR2 FYNNEI. The CDR3 sequence: CASSRNHGTLDYNEQFF. The CDR3 DNA sequence: TGTGCCAGCAGTCGTAATCATGGGACATTGGACTACAATGAGCAGTTCTTC.